This T cell receptor (beta chain) was retrieved from a study of blood T cells in healthy people across ages. Study-level findings and limits: Compared with aged donors, long-lived donors showed fewer expanded clones, suggesting selection.

In this sample, this clonotype turned up a few times. Antigen specificity is unknown. The CDR3 is made up of 13 amino acids. With 4 bases removed from V and 8 bases from J, the gap between germline ends came to 12 bases. CDR1 and CDR2 from the germline V gene are SNHLY and FYNNEI. PCR was performed a second time for about 7 to 12 cycles using a sample-barcoded 5' primer and a J-beta primer mix. TCRdb used MiXCR to reprocess the 5' RACE reads, holding one entry per CDR3 protein. Of approximately 940,000 distinct CDR3 sequences in the sample, around 48% are singletons; the top ten hold roughly 13%. This receptor was taken from a man aged 25 to 45 in good health. The sample taken for sequencing was blood. The chain uses TRBV2 and TRBJ2-1; no definite D call. CDR3: CASSASLAHEQFF. The CDR3 nucleotides are TGTGCCAGCAGTGCCAGTCTCGCCCATGAGCAGTTCTTC.